The T cell receptor beta chain under discussion was sequenced for a study of T cell responses to AZD1222 COVID-19 vaccine. Study details: Pooled samples include second doses given at about 4 or 12 weeks.

CDR1 is SNHLY and CDR2 is FYNNEI in the germline V gene. CDR3 length: 13 residues. V shed 2 bases and J shed 1 base, with 5 bases lying between them. Here immunoSEQ multiplex PCR was the method, and the copy in TCRdb shows in-frame clones only, minus some. The sample contains approximately 190,000 clones, roughly 91% of which appear only once. Note on this clone: What it recognizes is unknown.

Study-wide points: Spike-wide coverage was observed for vaccine-associated CD4 TCRs, with dominant responses at 160-218 and 743-854. Clonal diversity was possibly underestimated, and white British individuals and females predominated among donors. Spike-specific TCR breadth and depth grew following two AZD1222 doses.

This chain uses TRBV2 with TRBJ1-1; the D is unclear. The source is an adult in good health. The sample consisted of peripheral blood, taken on day 0 of AZD1222 vaccination. The CDR3 sequence: CASSEIPNTEAFF. The CDR3 DNA follows: TGTGCCAGCAGTGAAATCCCGAACACTGAAGCTTTCTTT.